The 25 T cell receptor beta chains below were found in one sample sequenced in a study of CD8+ T cells in alopecia areata. Treatment denoted: oral pan-JAK inhibitor, 5-10 mg twice daily. TCR sequencing used cDNA made by reverse transcription of extracted RNA. Only in-frame clones appear in the TCRdb table, and some are missing; sequencing was by immunoSEQ multiplex PCR. The data hold approximately 150,000 clones, with 60% to 75% observed a single time. The sample in question was CD4+ T cells sorted from blood, obtained at week 24, from a patient treated with tofacitinib. The receptor set was obtained from a human donor with alopecia areata.

This chain joins TRBV29-1 and TRBJ2-6; D ambiguous. Trimming left V 3 bases short and J 0 bases short, with 9 bases between. The CDR3 is made up of 15 amino acids. Germline V gene lookup returns CDR1 SQVTM and CDR2 ANQGSEA. The CDR3 region is CSVEARFSGANVLTF. The DNA of the CDR3 is TGCAGCGTTGAGGCCAGATTCTCTGGGGCCAACGTCCTGACTTTC.

CDR3: CSVLAAYEQYF. CDR3 bases: TGCAGCGTGTTAGCGGCATACGAGCAGTACTTC. The chain couples TRBV29-1 to TRBJ2-7; tentative D call: TRBD2 (6 bases). CDR3 length: 11 amino acids. Trimming cost V 6 bases and J 4 bases, with 10 bases left between them. CDR1 and CDR2 from the germline V gene are SQVTM and ANQGSEA.

The chain links TRBV9 to TRBJ2-5; TRBD1 aligns across 10 bases. Germline CDR1 SGDLS, CDR2 YYNGEE. The J segment lost 4 bases and the V segment lost 4 bases, leaving 4 bases of the junction unmatched. The CDR3 length is 14 residues. The CDR3: CASSPRDRGETQYF. The CDR3 nucleotides read TGTGCCAGCAGCCCCCGGGACAGGGGAGAGACCCAGTACTTC.

In this sample, this clone turned up once. The gene calls are TRBV29-1 and TRBJ1-1; maybe TRBD1 (6 bases). The CDR3 covers 13 residues. Germline-derived CDR1 and CDR2 are SQVTM and ANQGSEA. V was pared by 7 bases and J by 1 base, with 13 bases between. The CDR3 loop is CSAYSTGNTEAFF. DNA of the CDR3: TGCAGCGCCTACTCGACAGGGAACACTGAAGCTTTCTTT.

The chain employs TRBV29-1 and TRBJ1-4; D remains ambiguous. Germline V gene lookup returns CDR1 SQVTM and CDR2 ANQGSEA. The CDR3 extends over 14 amino acids. V lost 7 bases to trimming and J lost 0 bases, with 12 bases between them. The CDR3 sequence: CSATRKATNEKLFF. The CDR3 DNA sequence: TGCAGCGCTACGAGAAAGGCAACTAATGAAAAACTGTTTTTT.

This clone has a single count. This chain uses TRBV29-1 with TRBJ1-1; D is unclear. Germline loops: CDR1 SQVTM, CDR2 ANQGSEA. There are 13 residues in the CDR3. The V end was cut by 3 bases, the J end by 6 bases, with 14 bases between. The DNA of the CDR3 is TGCAGCGTTGAGGGAAGAGGGTTACCTGAAGCTTTCTTT. It codes for CSVEGRGLPEAFF. Supplemented by reference TRBV29-1 and TRBJ1-1, the full variable domain reads SAVISQKPSRDICQRGTSLTIQCQVDSQVTMMFWYRQQPGQSLTLIATANQGSEATYESGFVIDKFPISRPNLTFSTLTVSNMSPEDSSIYLCSVEGRGLPEAFFGQGTRLTVV.

On this clone itself: Other DNA variants within this sample encode the same CDR3. The V gene is TRBV5-1, the J gene TRBJ1-2; D not certain. The V and J ends lost 0 bases and 5 bases respectively, with 8 bases between them. This CDR3 has 13 residues. Germline CDR1 SGHRS, CDR2 YFSETQ. The CDR3 spells CASSLAGDYGYTF. The DNA of the CDR3 is TGCGCCAGCAGCTTGGCTGGAGATTATGGCTACACCTTC.

The chain joins TRBV7-9 to TRBJ2-7; D gene unclear. Germline V gene sequence: CDR1 SEHNR, CDR2 FQNEAQ (reference sequence). The CDR3 contains 16 residues. V gave up 3 bases and J gave up 5 bases, with 20 bases separating them. The CDR3 sequence: CASSFVYGSSGNEQYF. CDR3 bases: TGTGCCAGCAGCTTTGTGTATGGGTCGTCAGGTAACGAGCAGTACTTC. Variable domain in full (rest from reference TRBV7-9 and TRBJ2-7): DTGVSQNPRHKITKRGQNVTFRCDPISEHNRLYWYRQTLGQGPEFLTYFQNEAQLEKSRLLSDRFSAERPKGSFSTLEIQRTEQGDSAMYLCASSFVYGSSGNEQYFGPGTRLTVT.

The chain carries TRBV2 and TRBJ2-1; 13 positions agree with TRBD2. J was trimmed by 5 bases and V by 4 bases; bases with no gene match: 2. Germline-derived CDR1 and CDR2 are SNHLY and FYNNEI. CDR3 length: 15 amino acids. The CDR3, as DNA: TGTGCCAGCAGTGGGACTAGCGGGGGACACAATGAGCAGTTCTTC. This gives the protein CASSGTSGGHNEQFF.

The V gene is TRBV29-1, the J gene TRBJ2-3; 8 bases fit TRBD2. The V segment lost 7 bases and the J segment 4 bases; nucleotides outside the gene matches: 7. CDR1 SQVTM and CDR2 ANQGSEA come from the germline V gene. This CDR3 spans 13 amino acids. The CDR3 spells CSAFGLASDTQYF. CDR3 nucleotide sequence: TGCAGCGCCTTCGGACTAGCCTCAGATACGCAGTATTTT.

This clone was seen once. The J gene is TRBJ2-2, the V gene TRBV29-1; 7 bases fit TRBD1. This CDR3 spans 12 amino acids. Germline lookup yields CDR1 SQVTM and CDR2 ANQGSEA. J gave up 5 bases and V 8 bases, and 5 bases lay outside the gene matches. The CDR3 here is CSFSGGTGELFF. The CDR3 DNA reads as TGCAGCTTCTCAGGGGGAACCGGGGAGCTGTTTTTT.

The chain couples TRBV29-1 to TRBJ2-5; D unclear. The germline V gene has CDR1 SQVTM and CDR2 ANQGSEA. V was trimmed by 7 bases and J by 1 base, leaving 13 bases between them. The CDR3 has 13 amino acids. The DNA for the CDR3 is TGCAGCGCCCGTATTAGGCCCCAAGAGACCCAGTACTTC. Its translation: CSARIRPQETQYF. Complete variable domain (other parts from reference TRBV29-1 and TRBJ2-5): SAVISQKPSRDICQRGTSLTIQCQVDSQVTMMFWYRQQPGQSLTLIATANQGSEATYESGFVIDKFPISRPNLTFSTLTVSNMSPEDSSIYLCSARIRPQETQYFGPGTRLLVL.

The CDR3 spells CASSPGQGYEQYF. Here the CDR3 DNA reads TGTGCCAGCAGCCCGGGACAAGGGTACGAGCAGTACTTC. The chain recombines TRBV11-2 with TRBJ2-7; a weak D match, TRBD1 (6 bases). This CDR3 contains 13 residues. Trimming left V 5 bases short and J 4 bases short, with 12 bases between. From germline, CDR1 is SGHAT and CDR2 FQNNGV.

This CDR3 reads CASSFARGNSGANVLTF. The CDR3 DNA reads TGCGCCAGCAGCTTCGCGCGGGGGAACTCTGGGGCCAACGTCCTGACTTTC. This chain joins TRBV5-1 and TRBJ2-6, with 7 bases that match TRBD2. V was pared by 2 bases and J by 0 bases, with 5 bases of the junction left unmatched. CDR1 SGHRS and CDR2 YFSETQ come from the germline V gene. There are 17 residues in the CDR3.

V usage is TRBV6-1 and J usage is TRBJ1-1; a possible D gene is TRBD1 (6 bases). The CDR3 is made up of 14 amino acids. V was cut by 7 bases and J by 4 bases, with 16 bases left in between. CDR1 is MNHNS, CDR2 SASEGT, per germline. Here the CDR3 DNA reads TGTGCCAGCAAGGGGACCGGACAGTTCACTGAAGCTTTCTTT. Amino acids: CASKGTGQFTEAFF.

Only a few counts were recorded for this clone. This chain connects TRBV5-4 to TRBJ1-6; D is ambiguous. The V gene's germline CDR1 is SGHNT and CDR2 YYREEE (reference sequence). The CDR3 runs 14 residues. Trimming took off 2 bases at V and 3 bases at J, with 6 bases between the two ends. The CDR3 DNA sequence: TGTGCCAGCAGCTTAACCGTCTATAATTCACCCCTCCACTTT. It translates to CASSLTVYNSPLHF.

The chain links TRBV5-1 to TRBJ1-1; tentatively, D is TRBD1 (6 bases). Looked up from germline, CDR1 is SGHRS and CDR2 is YFSETQ. This CDR3 has 15 residues. The ends were cut back, 4 bases at V and 1 base at J, with 14 bases in the middle. CDR3: CASSRTDRKNTEAFF. The CDR3 nucleotides read TGCGCCAGCAGCCGGACGGACAGAAAGAACACTGAAGCTTTCTTT.

This clone was detected once. The gene calls are TRBV5-6 and TRBJ2-3, with D unclear. Germline V lookup: CDR1 SGHDT, CDR2 YYEEEE. Trimming cost V 1 base and J 4 bases, with 10 bases left between them. The CDR3 is 14 residues long. The CDR3 protein is CASSLSVGADTQYF. CDR3 coding DNA: TGTGCCAGCAGCTTGTCCGTCGGCGCAGATACGCAGTATTTT.

The chain joins TRBV5-1 to TRBJ2-1; 9 nucleotides match TRBD2. CDR1 and CDR2 (germline): SGHRS, YFSETQ. Trimming at V came to 1 base and at J to 6 bases, leaving 11 bases not matched to a gene. The CDR3 covers 17 residues. CDR3 coding DNA: TGCGCCAGCAGCTTGCCCCCGGGACTAGCAGGACGCAATGAGCAGTTCTTC. Amino acid sequence: CASSLPPGLAGRNEQFF.

The genes are TRBV5-1 and TRBJ2-7; 7 bases align to TRBD1. Losses at the gene ends were 6 bases for V and 1 base for J; bases not matched to a gene: 7. The CDR3 sequence is 14 residues long. Per the germline V gene, CDR1 is SGHRS and CDR2 is YFSETQ. DNA of the CDR3: TGCGCCAGCACTGACCGGGACAGATCCTACGAGCAGTACTTC. Its translation: CASTDRDRSYEQYF.

The V gene is TRBV29-1, the J gene TRBJ2-3, with D perhaps given as TRBD1 or TRBD2 (6 bases each). Germline values: CDR1 SQVTM, CDR2 ANQGSEA. There are 11 residues in the CDR3. Trimming took off 6 bases at V and 6 bases at J, with 10 bases between the two ends. Here the CDR3 DNA reads TGCAGCGTGCGGAGGGGGGATACGCAGTATTTT. Translated, it gives CSVRRGDTQYF.

The CDR3 nucleotides read TGCAGCGCCTCTTCGCCGGGACAGGGCCGCGCCTATGGCTACACCTTC. It yields the protein CSASSPGQGRAYGYTF. This chain connects TRBV29-1 to TRBJ1-2; 9 bases line up with TRBD1. Germline CDR1 SQVTM, CDR2 ANQGSEA. There are 16 residues in the CDR3. After removal of 7 bases from V and 4 bases from J, the junction contained 16 bases not matched to a gene.

The chain couples TRBV7-9 to TRBJ2-7, with 9 nucleotides matching TRBD1. Trimming cost V 1 base and J 6 bases; bases outside gene matches: 10. The V gene's germline CDR1 is SEHNR and CDR2 FQNEAQ (reference sequence). The CDR3 is 16 residues long. CDR3 DNA: TGTGCCAGCAGCTTAGTAACTTTTGGGACAGGGTCCGAGCAGTACTTC. Translated: CASSLVTFGTGSEQYF.

This clone was seen many times. The V and J genes are TRBV7-2 and TRBJ2-3; D is perhaps TRBD2 (5 bases). The V gene lost 3 bases and the J gene lost 9 bases, with 10 bases spanning the gap. The germline CDR1 and CDR2 sequences are SGHTA and FQGNSA. The CDR3 sequence is 12 residues long. The CDR3 sequence: CASSLTTKTQYF. The CDR3 bases are TGTGCCAGCAGCTTGACTACGAAGACGCAGTATTTT.

The chain recombines TRBV30 with TRBJ2-7, with TRBD1 matching over 7 bases. CDR3 length: 16 residues. V was clipped by 0 bases and J by 0 bases; unmatched bases: 8. The germline CDR1 and CDR2 sequences are GTSNPN and SVGIG (reference sequence). The chain's CDR3 is CAWSVLQGVNSYEQYF. CDR3 sequence (DNA): TGTGCCTGGAGTGTACTGCAGGGGGTGAACTCCTACGAGCAGTACTTC.